These 25 T cell receptor beta chains came from one sample sequenced in a study of blood T cell repertoires in COVID-19. TCRdb's copy holds only in-frame clones and misses some; the assay was immunoSEQ multiplex PCR. The sample holds some 130,000 clones; about 78% are singletons and the top ten take 9.5% to 12%. The sequenced sample consisted of peripheral blood. These receptors all stem from a man aged 55 to 70 who had recovered from COVID-19.

The V call is TRBV5-1, the J call TRBJ1-4; 8 positions match TRBD1. The germline gives CDR1 SGHRS, CDR2 YFSETQ. The CDR3 covers 17 residues. The V segment lost 0 bases and the J segment 8 bases; nucleotides outside the gene matches: 12. The CDR3 loop reads CASSLDATGAGGEKLFF. The CDR3 nucleotides are TGCGCCAGCAGCTTGGATGCGACAGGGGCCGGTGGAGAAAAACTGTTTTTT.

V is TRBV30 and J is TRBJ2-1; 12 bases are a match to TRBD2. There are 14 residues in the CDR3. J was trimmed by 16 bases and V by 2 bases; bases with no gene match: 12. Germline V gives CDR1 GTSNPN, CDR2 SVGIG (reference sequence). The CDR3 nucleotides read TGTGCCTGGAGTACTAGCGGGGGGCCCAGATCCCCCTTCTTC. Residues: CAWSTSGGPRSPFF.

The J gene is TRBJ1-5, the V gene TRBV19; D not certain. Trimming removed 3 bases at V and 3 bases at J, with 6 bases between. CDR1 and CDR2 (germline): LNHDA, SQIVND (reference sequence). The CDR3 has 13 residues. This CDR3 reads CASSIGYNQPQHF. The CDR3 DNA sequence: TGTGCCAGTAGTATCGGGTACAATCAGCCCCAGCATTTT.

This sequence joins TRBV19 and TRBJ2-2, with a weak D call TRBD2 (6 bases). The V gene's germline CDR1 is LNHDA and CDR2 SQIVND (reference sequence). The CDR3 runs 13 residues. Deletions cut 3 bases from V and 7 bases from J, with 9 bases between. The CDR3 protein is CASSIGGNGELFF. CDR3 nucleotides: TGTGCCAGTAGTATTGGGGGGAACGGGGAGCTGTTTTTT.

This sequence joins TRBV4-3 and TRBJ1-5; D possibly corresponds to TRBD1 (6 bases). Germline CDR1 reads LGHNA; CDR2 reads YSLEER. Trimming stripped 4 bases from V and 4 bases from J, with 14 bases between. The CDR3 sequence is 15 residues long. The CDR3 region is CASSPREGGNQPQHF. DNA for the CDR3: TGCGCCAGCAGCCCGCGGGAGGGGGGGAATCAGCCCCAGCATTTT.

This clone showed up just a few times. V and J are TRBV10-3 and TRBJ2-7; 10 positions match TRBD1. Germline lookup yields CDR1 ENHRY and CDR2 SYGVKD. The CDR3 has 15 amino acids. V shed 6 bases, J shed 9 bases, and the junction held 14 bases outside the gene matches. CDR3 nucleotide sequence: TGTGCCATCAGGGCCGGGACAGGGGAAACTTTTGGGCAGTACTTC. This translates into CAIRAGTGETFGQYF.

The chain combines TRBV3-1 (or the pseudogene TRBV3-2) with TRBJ1-1; D may be TRBD1 (5 bases). Looked up from germline, CDR1 is LGHDT and CDR2 is YNNKEL (reference sequence). Trimming took off 0 bases at V and 4 bases at J, with 18 bases between the two ends. This CDR3 is built from 17 residues. DNA of the CDR3: TGTGCCAGCAGCCAAGATCGGGGGAGGGTCGGACCCACTGAAGCTTTCTTT. Its protein is CASSQDRGRVGPTEAFF.

The rearrangement uses TRBV6-2 or TRBV6-3 and TRBJ1-5; a weak D match, TRBD1 (6 bases). The V gene lost 6 bases and the J gene lost 0 bases, with 9 bases spanning the gap. Germline-derived CDR1 and CDR2 are MNHEY and SVGEGT. The CDR3 runs 14 residues. CDR3 protein: CASSRTVSNQPQHF. In nucleotides, the CDR3 is TGTGCCAGCAGCCGGACAGTTAGCAATCAGCCCCAGCATTTT.

The V and J genes are TRBV7-9 and TRBJ2-1; perhaps TRBD1 as D (6 bases). CDR1 is SEHNR and CDR2 is FQNEAQ in the germline V gene (reference sequence). This CDR3 is 16 amino acids long. V was trimmed by 6 bases and J by 4 bases, leaving 19 bases between them. The DNA of the CDR3 is TGTGCCAGCAGTTTGGACAGCCTTAACCCTTACAATGAGCAGTTCTTC. It is translated as CASSLDSLNPYNEQFF. Using reference TRBV7-9 and TRBJ2-1 for the parts outside the CDR3, the full variable domain is DTGVSQNPRHKITKRGQNVTFRCDPISEHNRLYWYRQTLGQGPEFLTYFQNEAQLEKSRLLSDRFSAERPKGSFSTLEIQRTEQGDSAMYLCASSLDSLNPYNEQFFGPGTRLTVL.

The V and J genes are TRBV7-2 and TRBJ1-6; 10 bases agree with TRBD1. Germline CDR1 reads SGHTA; CDR2 reads FQGNSA. V lost 5 bases to trimming and J lost 10 bases; unmatched junction nucleotides: 5. This CDR3 spans 14 amino acids. The CDR3 DNA sequence: TGTGCCAGCAGCCAGGGACAGGGGAGCTCACCCCTCCACTTT. Encoded protein: CASSQGQGSSPLHF. The whole variable domain, filled in from reference TRBV7-2 and TRBJ1-6, reads GAGVSQSPSNKVTEKGKDVELRCDPISGHTALYWYRQSLGQGLEFLIYFQGNSAPDKSGLPSDRFSAERTGGSVSTLTIQRTQQEDSAVYLCASSQGQGSSPLHFGNGTRLTVT.

This clone was recorded only once. The chain employs TRBV19 and TRBJ2-3; D is possibly TRBD2 (7 bases). This CDR3 is 15 amino acids long. Germline V gene lookup returns CDR1 LNHDA and CDR2 SQIVND (reference sequence). Trimming took 3 bases from V and 5 from J, leaving 15 bases between them. The CDR3 is CASSIPGGPIDTQYF. CDR3 nucleotides: TGTGCCAGTAGTATCCCCGGGGGGCCCATAGATACGCAGTATTTT.

The V and J genes are TRBV25-1 and TRBJ2-7, with TRBD1 matching 10 bases. Germline assignment: CDR1 MGHDK and CDR2 SYGVNS. This CDR3 has 17 amino acids. The J segment lost 6 bases and the V segment lost 4 bases, leaving 15 bases of the junction unmatched. The CDR3 is CASSATGGQGRGSEQYF. CDR3 coding DNA: TGTGCCAGCAGTGCGACAGGGGGCCAGGGTCGGGGGTCCGAGCAGTACTTC.

The V and J genes are TRBV6-2 or TRBV6-3 and TRBJ2-7; 12 bases align to TRBD2. CDR3 length: 15 residues. The germline V gene has CDR1 MNHEY and CDR2 SVGEGT. The V and J ends lost 8 bases and 4 bases, in that order; junction bases with no gene match: 9. The CDR3 reads CASCPGTSGSYEQYF. In DNA, the CDR3 is TGTGCCAGCTGCCCGGGGACTAGCGGGTCTTACGAGCAGTACTTC.

At least ten counts were recorded for this clone. The chain combines TRBV10-3 with TRBJ1-1; D is undetermined. Germline V gives CDR1 ENHRY, CDR2 SYGVKD. The length of the CDR3 is 16 residues. V shed 3 bases and J shed 0 bases, with 14 bases lying between them. The CDR3 spells CAISESTRNLNTEAFF. The CDR3 DNA sequence: TGTGCCATCAGTGAATCAACTCGAAACTTGAACACTGAAGCTTTCTTT.

The J gene is TRBJ1-5, the V gene TRBV28; 7 bases are shared with TRBD1. Per the germline V gene, CDR1 is MDHEN and CDR2 is SYDVKM. Germline trimming cut 2 bases from V and 0 bases from J; bases unmatched to any gene: 10. CDR3 size: 18 residues. CDR3 region: CASSLLGTVFDSNQPQHF. CDR3 in DNA: TGTGCCAGCAGTTTACTCGGGACAGTTTTTGATAGCAATCAGCCCCAGCATTTT.

In its sample, this clone was seen a few times. V and J are TRBV24-1 and TRBJ2-3; 9 bases are a match to TRBD2. The germline V gene encodes CDR1 KGHDR and CDR2 SFDVKD. This CDR3 contains 16 residues. V gave up 1 base and J gave up 3 bases; unmatched junction bases: 4. CDR3 protein: CATSDFGGGATDTQYF. In DNA, the CDR3 is TGTGCCACCAGTGATTTTGGCGGGGGGGCGACAGATACGCAGTATTTT.

The J gene is TRBJ1-1, the V gene TRBV5-6; 7 bases are a match to TRBD1. The CDR3 spans 18 residues. The J segment lost 6 bases and the V segment lost 2 bases, leaving 19 bases of the junction unmatched. The V gene's germline CDR1 is SGHDT and CDR2 YYEEEE. The CDR3 nucleotides are TGTGCCAGCAGCTTCCGCGGGACAGCCCTTTATGAGAAAGCTGAAGCTTTCTTT. It translates to CASSFRGTALYEKAEAFF.

The J gene is TRBJ2-2, the V gene TRBV24-1, with a tentative D call TRBD2 (6 bases). The CDR3 sequence is 13 residues long. The germline V and J ends were trimmed by 9 bases and 4 bases, with 11 bases remaining between them. Germline V CDR1 and CDR2: KGHDR, SFDVKD. The DNA of the CDR3 is TGTGCCACCCGTGGGGAGGTCACCGGGGAGCTGTTTTTT. Translated: CATRGEVTGELFF.

This clone was seen a single time. V and J are TRBV7-9 and TRBJ1-1; 12 nucleotides agree with TRBD1. The CDR3 is made up of 14 amino acids. The germline gives CDR1 SEHNR, CDR2 FQNEAQ (reference sequence). Trimming at V came to 5 bases and at J to 8 bases, leaving 6 bases not matched to a gene. CDR3 sequence: CASSQGTGGLEAFF. CDR3 sequence (DNA): TGTGCCAGCAGCCAAGGGACAGGGGGCTTGGAAGCTTTCTTT.

The chain couples TRBV4-3 to TRBJ1-1, with 9 bases lining up with TRBD1. V was clipped by 3 bases and J by 1 base; unmatched bases: 6. Germline CDR1 and CDR2: LGHNA and YSLEER. This CDR3 comprises 16 residues. For the CDR3, the DNA is TGCGCCAGCAGCCAGGGGACAGGGAGGGAGAACACTGAAGCTTTCTTT. This translates into CASSQGTGRENTEAFF.

The CDR3 DNA reads as TGTGCCACCAGCAGAGATGATTATCTAAGCTATGGCTACACCTTC. It is translated as CATSRDDYLSYGYTF. The rearrangement links TRBV15 to TRBJ1-2, with D uncertain. The CDR3 extends over 15 amino acids. Trimming stripped 0 bases from V and 4 bases from J, with 12 bases between. Germline CDR1 is LNHNV and CDR2 is YYDKDF (reference sequence). The variable domain in full, completed from reference TRBV15 and TRBJ1-2, reads DAMVIQNPRYQVTQFGKPVTLSCSQTLNHNVMYWYQQKSSQAPKLLFHYYDKDFNNEADTPDNFQSRRPNTSFCFLDIRSPGLGDTAMYLCATSRDDYLSYGYTFGSGTRLTVV.

This chain uses TRBV19 with TRBJ2-2; 14 bases match TRBD2. The CDR3 loop spans 18 amino acids. The germline V gene has CDR1 LNHDA and CDR2 SQIVND (reference sequence). Unmatched junction bases numbered 7, after V lost 6 bases and J lost 1 base. CDR3 nucleotide sequence: TGTGCCAGTAGCATACGGACTAGCGGGGGGATGAACACCGGGGAGCTGTTTTTT. Translated: CASSIRTSGGMNTGELFF.

The chain couples TRBV28 to TRBJ2-5; weak D call: TRBD2 (5 bases). Trimming took 5 bases from V and 5 from J, leaving 18 bases between them. This CDR3 spans 15 amino acids. CDR1 MDHEN and CDR2 SYDVKM come from the germline V gene. The CDR3 loop is CASSGSGPPGETQYF. As DNA, the CDR3 is TGTGCCAGCAGTGGGTCGGGCCCCCCGGGGGAGACCCAGTACTTC.

This clone was picked up a small number of times. This chain's CDR3 is CASSLNRESEQYF. The CDR3 DNA reads TGTGCCAGCAGCTTAAACAGGGAGAGCGAGCAGTACTTC. The rearrangement joins TRBV7-9 to TRBJ2-7, with a tentative D call TRBD1 (6 bases). V lost 2 bases to trimming and J lost 6 bases, with 11 bases between them. The CDR3 is 13 amino acids. Germline V gene lookup returns CDR1 SEHNR and CDR2 FQNEAQ (reference sequence).

The chain has TRBV6-6 and TRBJ2-3; D is ambiguous. This CDR3 is 13 amino acids long. The germline V gene has CDR1 MNHNY and CDR2 SVGAGI (reference sequence). V lost 3 bases and J 3 bases, leaving 7 bases between the germline ends. CDR3 nucleotide sequence: TGTGCCAGCAGTTATTCTGAGACAGATACGCAGTATTTT. This sequence encodes CASSYSETDTQYF.